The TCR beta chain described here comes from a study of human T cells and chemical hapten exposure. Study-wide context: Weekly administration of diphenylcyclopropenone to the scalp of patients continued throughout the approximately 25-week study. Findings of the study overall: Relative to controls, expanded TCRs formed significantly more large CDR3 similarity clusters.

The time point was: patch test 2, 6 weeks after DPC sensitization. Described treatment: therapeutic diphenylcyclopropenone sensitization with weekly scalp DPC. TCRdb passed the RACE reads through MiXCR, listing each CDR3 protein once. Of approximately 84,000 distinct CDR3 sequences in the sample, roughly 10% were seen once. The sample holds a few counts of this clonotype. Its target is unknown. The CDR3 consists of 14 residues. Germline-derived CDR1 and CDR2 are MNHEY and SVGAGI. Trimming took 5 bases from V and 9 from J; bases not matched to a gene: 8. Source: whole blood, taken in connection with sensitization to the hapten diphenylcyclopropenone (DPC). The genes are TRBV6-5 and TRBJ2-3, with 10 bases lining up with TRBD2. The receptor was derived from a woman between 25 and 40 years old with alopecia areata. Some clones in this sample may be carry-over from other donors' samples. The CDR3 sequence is CASSLSSGGPTQYF. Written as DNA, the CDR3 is TGTGCCAGCAGTCTTTCTAGCGGGGGTCCCACGCAGTATTTT.